This T cell receptor beta chain was sequenced in a study of OX40 agonist ivuxolimab in advanced cancers. Whole-study findings and limits: CD4+ and CD8+ blood T cells expanded clonally by week 6 at 0.1 to 3.0 mg/kg.

Concerning this clone: No antigen is known for it.

The V gene lost 0 bases and the J gene lost 5 bases, with 7 bases spanning the gap. The CDR3 spans 12 residues. The germline V gene encodes CDR1 GTSNPN and CDR2 SVGIG (reference sequence). The data were produced by immunoSEQ multiplex PCR, yet TCRdb's version contains in-frame clones alone and is incomplete. The profile covers roughly 74,000 clones, with over 70% appearing a single time and less than 0.7% taken by the ten largest. Patients who had autoimmune disease history or got systemic immunosuppression were left out. The TCR was taken from an adult with an advanced solid tumor such as melanoma, head and neck, liver or kidney cancer. The chain uses TRBV30 and TRBJ2-5; D is unclear. The sequenced sample was CD4+ or CD8+ T cells sorted from blood, obtained in a trial of the OX40 agonist ivuxolimab. The CDR3 region has the DNA TGTGCCTGGAGTGTATCTGGGGAGACCCAGTACTTC. Translating gives CAWSVSGETQYF.